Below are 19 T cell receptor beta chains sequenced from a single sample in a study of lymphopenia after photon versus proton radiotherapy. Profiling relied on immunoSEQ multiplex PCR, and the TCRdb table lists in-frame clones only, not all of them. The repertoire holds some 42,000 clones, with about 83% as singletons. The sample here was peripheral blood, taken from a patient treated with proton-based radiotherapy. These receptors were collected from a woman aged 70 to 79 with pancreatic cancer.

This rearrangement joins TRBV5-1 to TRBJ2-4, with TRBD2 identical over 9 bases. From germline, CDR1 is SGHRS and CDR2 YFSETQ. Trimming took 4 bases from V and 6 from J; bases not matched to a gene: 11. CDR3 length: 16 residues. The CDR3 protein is CASSPGWAGGANIQYF. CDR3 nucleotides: TGCGCCAGCAGCCCTGGCTGGGCGGGAGGGGCAAACATTCAGTACTTC.

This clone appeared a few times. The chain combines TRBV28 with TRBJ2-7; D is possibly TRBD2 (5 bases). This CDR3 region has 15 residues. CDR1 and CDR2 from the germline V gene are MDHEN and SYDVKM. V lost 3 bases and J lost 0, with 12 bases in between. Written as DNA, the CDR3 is TGTGCCAGCAGTTTTCCGTCGGGGAGCTCCTACGAGCAGTACTTC. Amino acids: CASSFPSGSSYEQYF. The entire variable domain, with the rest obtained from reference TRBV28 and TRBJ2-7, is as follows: DVKVTQSSRYLVKRTGEKVFLECVQDMDHENMFWYRQDPGLGLRLIYFSYDVKMKEKGDIPEGYSVSREKKERFSLILESASTNQTSMYLCASSFPSGSSYEQYFGPGTRLTVT.

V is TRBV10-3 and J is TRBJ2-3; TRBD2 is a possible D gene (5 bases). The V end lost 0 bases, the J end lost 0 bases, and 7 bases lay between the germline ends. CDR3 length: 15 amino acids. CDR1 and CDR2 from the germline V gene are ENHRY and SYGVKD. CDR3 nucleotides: TGTGCCATCAGTGAGTCCTCGGGGAGCACAGATACGCAGTATTTT. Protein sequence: CAISESSGSTDTQYF.

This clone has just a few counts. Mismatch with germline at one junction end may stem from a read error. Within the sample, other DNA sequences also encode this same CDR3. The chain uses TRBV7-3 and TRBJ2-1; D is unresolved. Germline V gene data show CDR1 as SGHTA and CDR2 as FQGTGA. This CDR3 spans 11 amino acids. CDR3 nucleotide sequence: TGTGCCAGCAGCTCCTCCAATGAGCAGTTCTTC. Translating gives CASSSSNEQFF.

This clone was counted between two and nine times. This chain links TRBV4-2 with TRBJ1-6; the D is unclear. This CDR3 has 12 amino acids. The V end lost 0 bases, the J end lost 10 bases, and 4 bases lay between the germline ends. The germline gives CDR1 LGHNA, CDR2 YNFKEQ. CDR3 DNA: TGTGCCAGCAGCCAAGAGGGGTCACCCCTCCACTTT. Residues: CASSQEGSPLHF.

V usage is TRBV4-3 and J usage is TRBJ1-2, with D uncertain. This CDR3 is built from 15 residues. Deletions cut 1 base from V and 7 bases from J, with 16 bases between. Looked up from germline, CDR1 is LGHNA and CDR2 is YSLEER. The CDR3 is CASSQALDGSLGYTF. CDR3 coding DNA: TGCGCCAGCAGCCAAGCCCTGGACGGATCCCTTGGCTACACCTTC.

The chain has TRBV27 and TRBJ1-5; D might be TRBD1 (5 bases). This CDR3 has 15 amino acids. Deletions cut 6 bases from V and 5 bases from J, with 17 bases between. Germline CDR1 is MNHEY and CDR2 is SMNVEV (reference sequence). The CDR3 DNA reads TGTGCCAGCAGCCCTCGGGACGGTCGATATCAGCCCCAGCATTTT. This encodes CASSPRDGRYQPQHF.

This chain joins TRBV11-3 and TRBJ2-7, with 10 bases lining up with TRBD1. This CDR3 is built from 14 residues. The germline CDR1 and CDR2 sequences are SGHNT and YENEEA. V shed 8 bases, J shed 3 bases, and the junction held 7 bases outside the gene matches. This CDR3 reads CASSTGTGVYEQYF. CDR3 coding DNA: TGTGCCAGCTCTACCGGGACAGGGGTCTACGAGCAGTACTTC.

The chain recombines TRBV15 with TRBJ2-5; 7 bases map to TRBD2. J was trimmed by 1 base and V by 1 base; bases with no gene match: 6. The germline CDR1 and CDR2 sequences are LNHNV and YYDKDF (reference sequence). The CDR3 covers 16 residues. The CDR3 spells CATSRAAGLGQETQYF. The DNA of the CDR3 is TGTGCCACCAGCAGAGCAGCAGGACTAGGCCAAGAGACCCAGTACTTC.

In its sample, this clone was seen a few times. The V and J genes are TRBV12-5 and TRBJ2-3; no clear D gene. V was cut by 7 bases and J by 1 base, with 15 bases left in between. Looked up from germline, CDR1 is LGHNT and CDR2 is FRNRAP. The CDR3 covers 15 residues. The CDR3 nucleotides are TGTGCTAGTGCCCTTTGGAACAGTGGCACAGATACGCAGTATTTT. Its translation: CASALWNSGTDTQYF.

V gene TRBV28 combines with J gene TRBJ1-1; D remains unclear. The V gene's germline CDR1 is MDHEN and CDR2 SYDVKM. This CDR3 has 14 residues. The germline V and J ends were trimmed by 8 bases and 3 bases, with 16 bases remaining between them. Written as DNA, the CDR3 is TGTGCCAGCCGGCAAGGTAGTTTTGACACTGAAGCTTTCTTT. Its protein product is CASRQGSFDTEAFF.

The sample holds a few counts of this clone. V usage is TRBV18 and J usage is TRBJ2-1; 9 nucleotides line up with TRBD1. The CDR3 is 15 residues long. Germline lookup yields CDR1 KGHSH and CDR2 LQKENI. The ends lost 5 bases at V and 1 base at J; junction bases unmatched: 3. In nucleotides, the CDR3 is TGTGCCAGCTCATCGGACAGGGGATCCTACAATGAGCAGTTCTTC. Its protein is CASSSDRGSYNEQFF.

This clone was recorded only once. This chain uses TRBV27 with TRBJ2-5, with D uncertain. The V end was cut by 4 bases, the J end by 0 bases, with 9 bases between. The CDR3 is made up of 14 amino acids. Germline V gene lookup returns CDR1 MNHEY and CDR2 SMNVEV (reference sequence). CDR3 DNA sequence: TGTGCCAGCAGTTCCCCTAAGGACCAAGAGACCCAGTACTTC. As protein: CASSSPKDQETQYF.

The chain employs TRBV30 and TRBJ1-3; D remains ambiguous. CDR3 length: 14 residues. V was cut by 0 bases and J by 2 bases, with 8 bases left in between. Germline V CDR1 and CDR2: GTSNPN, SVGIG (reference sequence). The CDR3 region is CAWSVRGAGNTIYF. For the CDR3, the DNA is TGTGCCTGGAGTGTACGGGGTGCTGGAAACACCATATATTTT. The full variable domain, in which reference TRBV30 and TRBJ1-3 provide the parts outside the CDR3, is SQTIHQWPATLVQPVGSPLSLECTVEGTSNPNLYWYRQAAGRGLQLLFYSVGIGQISSEVPQNLSASRPQDRQFILSSKKLLLSDSGFYLCAWSVRGAGNTIYFGEGSWLTVV.

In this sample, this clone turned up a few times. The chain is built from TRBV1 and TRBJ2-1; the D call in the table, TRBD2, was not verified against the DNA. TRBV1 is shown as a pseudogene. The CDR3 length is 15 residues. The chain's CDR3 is CTSRRRAGFTNEQFF. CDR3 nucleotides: TGCACCAGCAGGAGAAGAGCGGGATTCACCAATGAGCAGTTCTTC.

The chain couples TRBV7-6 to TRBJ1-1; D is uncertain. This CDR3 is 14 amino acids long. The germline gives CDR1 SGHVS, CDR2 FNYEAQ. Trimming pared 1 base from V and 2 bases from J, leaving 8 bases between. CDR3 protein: CASSLEQYNTEAFF. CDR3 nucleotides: TGTGCCAGCAGCTTAGAACAGTACAACACTGAAGCTTTCTTT.

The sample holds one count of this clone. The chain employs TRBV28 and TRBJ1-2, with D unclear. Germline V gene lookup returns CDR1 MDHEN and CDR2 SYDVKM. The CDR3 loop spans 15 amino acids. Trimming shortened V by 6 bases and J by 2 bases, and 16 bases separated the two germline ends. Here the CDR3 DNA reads TGTGCCAGCAGGAACACATGGAACTCCAACTATGGCTACACCTTC. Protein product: CASRNTWNSNYGYTF.

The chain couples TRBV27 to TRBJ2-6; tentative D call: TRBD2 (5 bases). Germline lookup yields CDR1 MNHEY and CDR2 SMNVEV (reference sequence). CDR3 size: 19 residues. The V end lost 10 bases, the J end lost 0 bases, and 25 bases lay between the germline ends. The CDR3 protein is CATAPWAGWASSGANVLTF. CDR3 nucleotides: TGTGCCACCGCTCCGTGGGCGGGCTGGGCAAGCTCTGGGGCCAACGTCCTGACTTTC.

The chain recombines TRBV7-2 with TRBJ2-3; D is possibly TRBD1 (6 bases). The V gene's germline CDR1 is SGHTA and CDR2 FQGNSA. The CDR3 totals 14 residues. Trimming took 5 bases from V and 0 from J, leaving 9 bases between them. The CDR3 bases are TGTGCCAGCAGCGGCAGGGGAAGCACAGATACGCAGTATTTT. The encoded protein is CASSGRGSTDTQYF.